These 9 T cell receptor beta chains came from one sample sequenced in a study of T cell repertoires in cytomegalovirus infection. Their antigens are not known. TCRdb ran MiXCR on the reads and lists one entry per CDR3 protein. The top ten clones hold about 12% of a sample with about 770,000 distinct CDR3 sequences, around 29% of them seen once. The sample was cultured CD8+ T cells from PBMCs, taken from culture after CMV antigen stimulation. Source of these receptors: a human donor in good health (CMV status not recorded). Some clones in this sample may be carry-over from other donors' samples.

V is TRBV7-3 and J is TRBJ2-3, with TRBD2 matching 7 bases. CDR1 is SGHTA, CDR2 FQGTGA, per germline. This CDR3 comprises 14 residues. Trimming removed 2 bases from V and 6 bases from J; junction bases left unmatched: 5. The DNA for the CDR3 is TGTGCCAGCAGCTTATTGTGGGAGGGGGATACGCAGTATTTT. This gives the protein CASSLLWEGDTQYF.

Ten or more counts support this clonotype. The chain is built from TRBV6-1 and TRBJ2-1; 16 nucleotides agree with TRBD2. Trimming removed 0 bases from V and 3 bases from J; junction bases left unmatched: 2. Germline V gives CDR1 MNHNS, CDR2 SASEGT. The CDR3 contains 18 residues. CDR3 residues: CASSEAGLAGGLYNEQFF. In DNA form, the CDR3 reads TGTGCCAGCAGTGAAGCGGGACTAGCGGGGGGGCTCTACAATGAGCAGTTCTTC.

In this sample, this clonotype turned up a few times. V and J are TRBV6-6 and TRBJ2-7, with D perhaps matching TRBD1 (6 bases). This CDR3 contains 12 residues. Germline V lookup: CDR1 MNHNY, CDR2 SVGAGI (reference sequence). V was clipped by 7 bases and J by 5 bases, with 12 bases between them. The CDR3 DNA reads as TGTGCCAGCACCACAGGGAACCACGAGCAGTACGTC. The encoded protein is CASTTGNHEQYV.

This clonotype was observed many times. This chain links TRBV6-1 with TRBJ2-2; the D gene is possibly TRBD2 (6 bases). Trimming took 5 bases from V and 5 from J, leaving 12 bases between them. This CDR3 is 14 amino acids long. Germline-derived CDR1 and CDR2 are MNHNS and SASEGT. The CDR3 spells CASSYSGGTGELFF. CDR3 sequence (DNA): TGTGCCAGCAGTTATTCCGGGGGAACCGGGGAGCTGTTTTTT.

V and J are TRBV6-5 and TRBJ2-5; 13 nucleotides match TRBD2. The CDR3 has 17 amino acids. The ends lost 0 bases at V and 0 bases at J; junction bases unmatched: 1. The V gene's germline CDR1 is MNHEY and CDR2 SVGAGI. For the CDR3, the DNA is TGTGCCAGCAGTTACTCCGGACTAGCGGGGGACCAAGAGACCCAGTACTTC. It specifies CASSYSGLAGDQETQYF.

V and J are TRBV28 and TRBJ2-2, with D maybe TRBD1 (6 bases). The CDR3 loop spans 15 amino acids. The germline V and J ends were trimmed by 5 bases and 5 bases, with 15 bases remaining between them. Germline V gives CDR1 MDHEN, CDR2 SYDVKM. CDR3: CASSNTGSGTGELFF. The CDR3 DNA reads TGTGCCAGCAGTAACACAGGGAGCGGTACCGGGGAGCTGTTTTTT.

The rearrangement uses TRBV5-6 and TRBJ2-3; D uncertain. Germline loops: CDR1 SGHDT, CDR2 YYEEEE. The ends were cut back, 2 bases at V and 0 bases at J, with 16 bases in the middle. This CDR3 spans 17 amino acids. The CDR3 bases are TGTGCCAGCAGCTTTATAAGACAACGAACCAGCACAGATACGCAGTATTTT. This encodes CASSFIRQRTSTDTQYF.

Regarding this clonotype: A junction boundary mismatches the germline segment, possibly from a read error. This chain connects TRBV4-1 to TRBJ2-1, with D maybe TRBD2 (6 bases). CDR3 length equals 16 residues. Germline CDR1 and CDR2: MGHRA and YSYEKL. The CDR3 sequence is CASSHGTPSSYNEQFF. The CDR3 nucleotides read TGTGCCAGCAGCCACGGGACTCCAAGCTCCTACAATGAGCAGTTCTTC.

V gene TRBV10-3 combines with J gene TRBJ2-7; 9 bases match TRBD1. The V and J ends lost 2 bases and 0 bases, in that order; junction bases with no gene match: 5. The CDR3 is 16 residues long. Germline V gene lookup returns CDR1 ENHRY and CDR2 SYGVKD. This CDR3 is CAISEQSDRGSYEQYF. The DNA for the CDR3 is TGTGCCATCAGTGAGCAATCGGACAGGGGCTCCTACGAGCAGTACTTC.